Sequencing of this T cell receptor beta chain was carried out in a study of blood T cell repertoires in COVID-19. Study as a whole: Acute-phase and convalescent COVID-19 samples originated in the United States, Italy and Spain.

In the source study's methods: Estimation of nucleated cell counts was performed using reference gene primer amplification. Data came from immunoSEQ multiplex PCR; TCRdb stores just in-frame clones and leaves some out. That table is the source of V, J and clone size, and D and trimming were worked out from the DNA. Here the sample spans about 400,000 clones, approximately 89% being singletons. V lost 0 bases to trimming and J lost 9 bases; unmatched junction nucleotides: 10. From germline, CDR1 is SGHRS and CDR2 YFSETQ. The CDR3 contains 17 residues. Residents of under 25 US areas, aged about 18 to 95 years, made up the participants. Participants' own reports of clinical history determined their cohort assignment.

The sequenced sample consisted of PBMCs or T cells enriched from blood (not recorded which). The receptor was derived from a woman aged 25 to 39 who had recovered from COVID-19. The chain has TRBV5-1 and TRBJ2-1; TRBD1 aligns across 12 bases. The CDR3 sequence: CASSLVSRDRGPSEQFF. CDR3 sequence (DNA): TGCGCCAGCAGCTTGGTCTCCCGGGACAGGGGGCCCAGTGAGCAGTTCTTC.